The 10 T cell receptor beta chains in this list originate from one sample, sequenced in a study of radiotherapy plus CTLA-4 blockade in lung cancer. Produced via immunoSEQ multiplex PCR; TCRdb's table is partial and in-frame only. The sample consists of roughly 59,000 clones, about 72% of them appearing once. Sequenced material: peripheral blood, taken from a patient treated with radiotherapy plus ipilimumab. These receptors all stem from a human donor with non-small cell lung cancer whose response to radiotherapy plus ipilimumab could not be evaluated.

As for this clone: A read error may produce the germline difference seen at one junction end. V usage is TRBV6-6 and J usage is TRBJ1-5, with TRBD1 matching over 8 bases. This CDR3 has 14 residues. The germline gives CDR1 MNHNY, CDR2 SVGAGI (reference sequence). The CDR3 DNA reads as TGTGCCGGCAGCCAGGACAGGGTGTATCAGCCCCAGCATTTT. Translation: CAGSQDRVYQPQHF.

This sequence joins TRBV27 and TRBJ2-2, with 9 bases that match TRBD1. CDR3 length: 13 residues. In germline, CDR1 is MNHEY, CDR2 SMNVEV (reference sequence). V was clipped by 6 bases and J by 6 bases; unmatched bases: 2. The CDR3 DNA is TGTGCCAGCAGGCGGACAGGGGCCGGGGAGCTGTTTTTT. Translating gives CASRRTGAGELFF.

This clone was detected only a few times. The chain uses TRBV21-1 and TRBJ2-7; the DNA was not compared with TRBD1, the D call given in the table. TRBV21-1 is classified as a pseudogene. The CDR3 has 16 amino acids. CDR3 DNA sequence: TGTGCCAGCAGCAGAGATACAGGGGGCAGAGACTACGAGCAGTACTTC. This sequence encodes CASSRDTGGRDYEQYF.

This clone qualifies as medium-sized. The chain links TRBV5-1 to TRBJ1-2; possible D gene TRBD1, 6 bases. V lost 3 bases and J 6 bases, leaving 9 bases between the germline ends. Germline CDR1 reads SGHRS; CDR2 reads YFSETQ. The CDR3 loop spans 12 amino acids. This CDR3 is CASSSNRDGYTF. CDR3 DNA: TGCGCCAGCAGCTCAAACAGGGATGGCTACACCTTC.

The table lists this clone with a few counts. This chain links TRBV13 with TRBJ1-1; a possible D gene is TRBD1 (5 bases). The germline CDR1 and CDR2 sequences are PRHDT and FYEKMQ (reference sequence). CDR3 size: 14 residues. V lost 4 bases to trimming and J lost 2 bases, with 11 bases between them. CDR3 bases: TGTGCCAGCAGCTCTGGGACTGCTAACACTGAAGCTTTCTTT. Translation: CASSSGTANTEAFF.

This clone occurred a few times. The V call is TRBV5-1, the J call TRBJ2-3; tentative D call: TRBD1 (6 bases). Germline CDR1 SGHRS, CDR2 YFSETQ. The CDR3 spans 14 residues. Trimming left V 3 bases short and J 0 bases short, with 8 bases between. CDR3 DNA sequence: TGCGCCAGCAGCTGGACAGAAAGCACAGATACGCAGTATTTT. Protein: CASSWTESTDTQYF.

In DNA form, the CDR3 reads TGTGCCTGGAGTCGGCGCATGCCGGGAGATACGCAGTATTTT. The encoded protein is CAWSRRMPGDTQYF. The chain uses TRBV30 and TRBJ2-3; D gene unclear. This CDR3 contains 14 residues. The V and J ends lost 2 bases and 5 bases respectively, with 14 bases between them. CDR1 is GTSNPN, CDR2 SVGIG, per germline (reference sequence).

There are a few counts of this clone. This chain uses TRBV11-3 with TRBJ2-7; 12 bases map to TRBD1. This CDR3 has 14 amino acids. The germline V gene has CDR1 SGHNT and CDR2 YENEEA. V dropped 5 bases and J dropped 6; count of bases not matched to a gene: 5. CDR3 bases: TGTGCCAGCAGCGACCGGGACAGGGGGCTCGAGCAGTACTTC. It codes for CASSDRDRGLEQYF. Full variable domain (rest looked up from reference TRBV11-3 and TRBJ2-7): EAGVVQSPRYKIIEKKQPVAFWCNPISGHNTLYWYLQNLGQGPELLIRYENEEAVDDSQLPKDRFSAERLKGVDSTLKIQPAELGDSAVYLCASSDRDRGLEQYFGPGTRLTVT.

V usage is TRBV12-5 and J usage is TRBJ2-5; D uncertain. The DNA end lines up better with TRBJ2-7; the J call may be wrong. This CDR3 is 13 amino acids long. Germline V gene lookup returns CDR1 LGHNT and CDR2 FRNRAP. In DNA form, the CDR3 reads TGTGCTAGTGGTTTCGCCACATTAAGCGAGCAGTACTTC. Encoded protein: CASGFATLSEQYF.

J is TRBJ1-1 and V is TRBV7-2; 8 bases match TRBD1. Germline V gene data show CDR1 as SGHTA and CDR2 as FQGNSA. The junction had 4 bases not matched to a gene; V was cut back by 3 bases and J by 1 base. The CDR3 covers 15 residues. The CDR3 sequence is CASSFTGGGNTEAFF. CDR3 nucleotide sequence: TGTGCCAGCAGCTTTACAGGGGGGGGGAACACTGAAGCTTTCTTT.